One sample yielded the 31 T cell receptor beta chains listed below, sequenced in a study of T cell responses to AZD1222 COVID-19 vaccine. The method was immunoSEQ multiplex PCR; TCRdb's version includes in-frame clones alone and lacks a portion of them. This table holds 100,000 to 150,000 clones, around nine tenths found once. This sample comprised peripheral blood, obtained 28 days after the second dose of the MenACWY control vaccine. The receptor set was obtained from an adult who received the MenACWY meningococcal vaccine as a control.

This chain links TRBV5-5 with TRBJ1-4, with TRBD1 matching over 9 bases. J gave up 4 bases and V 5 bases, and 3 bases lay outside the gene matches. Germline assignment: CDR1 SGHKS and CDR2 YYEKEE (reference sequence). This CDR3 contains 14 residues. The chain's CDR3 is CASSRDRVNEKLFF. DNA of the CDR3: TGTGCCAGCAGTAGGGACAGGGTTAATGAAAAACTGTTTTTT.

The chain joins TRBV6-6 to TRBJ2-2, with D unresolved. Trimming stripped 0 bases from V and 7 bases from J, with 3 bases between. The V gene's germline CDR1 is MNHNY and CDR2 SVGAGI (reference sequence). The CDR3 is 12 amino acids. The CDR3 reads CASSYSIGELFF. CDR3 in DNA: TGTGCCAGCAGTTACTCTATCGGGGAGCTGTTTTTT.

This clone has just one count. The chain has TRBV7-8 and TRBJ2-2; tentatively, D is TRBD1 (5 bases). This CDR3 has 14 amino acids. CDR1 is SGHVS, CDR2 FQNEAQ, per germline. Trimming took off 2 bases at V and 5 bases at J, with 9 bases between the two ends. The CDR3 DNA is TGTGCCAGCAGCTTATGGGGCAGGACCGGGGAGCTGTTTTTT. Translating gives CASSLWGRTGELFF.

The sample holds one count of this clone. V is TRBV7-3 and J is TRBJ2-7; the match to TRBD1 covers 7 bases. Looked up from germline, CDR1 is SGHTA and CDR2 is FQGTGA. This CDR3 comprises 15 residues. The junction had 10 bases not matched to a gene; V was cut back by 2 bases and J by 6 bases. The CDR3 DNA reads TGTGCCAGCAGCTTACGGGACAGTGGGTTAGGCGAGCAGTACTTC. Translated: CASSLRDSGLGEQYF.

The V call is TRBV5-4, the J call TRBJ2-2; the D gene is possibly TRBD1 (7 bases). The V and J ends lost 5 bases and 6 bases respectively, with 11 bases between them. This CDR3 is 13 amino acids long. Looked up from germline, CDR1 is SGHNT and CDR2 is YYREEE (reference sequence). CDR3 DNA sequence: TGTGCCAGCAGTACCAGGGGGGCCGGGGAGCTGTTTTTT. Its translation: CASSTRGAGELFF.

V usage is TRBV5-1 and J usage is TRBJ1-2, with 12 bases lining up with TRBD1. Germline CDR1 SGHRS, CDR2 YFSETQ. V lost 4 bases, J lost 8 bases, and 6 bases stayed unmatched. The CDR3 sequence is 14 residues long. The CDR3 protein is CASSPGQGARGYTF. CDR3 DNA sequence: TGCGCCAGCAGCCCGGGACAGGGGGCGCGGGGCTACACCTTC.

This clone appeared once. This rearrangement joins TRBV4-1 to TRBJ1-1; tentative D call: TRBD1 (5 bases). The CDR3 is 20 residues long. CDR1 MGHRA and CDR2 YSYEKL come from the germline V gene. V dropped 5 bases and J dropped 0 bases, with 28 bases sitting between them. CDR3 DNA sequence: TGCGCCAGCAGCTATCCAAGGAGTGGGGACGGGGGAAAGATGAACACTGAAGCTTTCTTT. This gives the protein CASSYPRSGDGGKMNTEAFF.

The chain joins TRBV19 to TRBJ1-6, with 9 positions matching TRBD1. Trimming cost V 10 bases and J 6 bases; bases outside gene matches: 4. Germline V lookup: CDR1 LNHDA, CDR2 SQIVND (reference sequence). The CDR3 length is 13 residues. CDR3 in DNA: TGTGCCACGAAGGGACAGGGTAATTCACCCCTCCACTTT. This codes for CATKGQGNSPLHF.

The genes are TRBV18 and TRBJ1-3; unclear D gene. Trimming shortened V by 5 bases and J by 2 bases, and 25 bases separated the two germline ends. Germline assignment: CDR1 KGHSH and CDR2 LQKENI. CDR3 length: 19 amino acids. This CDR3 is CASSTSGNGHHLPGNTIYF. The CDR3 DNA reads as TGTGCCAGCTCAACGTCCGGGAACGGGCATCATCTACCTGGAAACACCATATATTTT.

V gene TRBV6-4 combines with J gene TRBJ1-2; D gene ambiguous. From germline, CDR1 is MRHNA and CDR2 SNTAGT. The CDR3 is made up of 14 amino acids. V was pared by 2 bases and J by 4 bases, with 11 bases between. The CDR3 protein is CASSDGGRGYGYTF. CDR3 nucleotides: TGTGCCAGCAGTGACGGTGGCCGGGGCTATGGCTACACCTTC.

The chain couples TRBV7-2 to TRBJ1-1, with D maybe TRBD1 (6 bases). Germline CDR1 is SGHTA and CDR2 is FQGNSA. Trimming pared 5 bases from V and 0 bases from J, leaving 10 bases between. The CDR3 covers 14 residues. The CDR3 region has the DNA TGTGCCAGCAGCCCAACAGGGCTGAACACTGAAGCTTTCTTT. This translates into CASSPTGLNTEAFF. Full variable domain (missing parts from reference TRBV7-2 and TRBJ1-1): GAGVSQSPSNKVTEKGKDVELRCDPISGHTALYWYRQSLGQGLEFLIYFQGNSAPDKSGLPSDRFSAERTGGSVSTLTIQRTQQEDSAVYLCASSPTGLNTEAFFGQGTRLTVV.

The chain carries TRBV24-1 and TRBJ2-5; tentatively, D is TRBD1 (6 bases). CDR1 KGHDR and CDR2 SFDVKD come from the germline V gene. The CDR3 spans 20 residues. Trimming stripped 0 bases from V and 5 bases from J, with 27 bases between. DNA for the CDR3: TGTGCCACCAGTGATTTGCTGGTCCCCCCAGGGGTCGGGGTCGTGGAGACCCAGTACTTC. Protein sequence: CATSDLLVPPGVGVVETQYF.

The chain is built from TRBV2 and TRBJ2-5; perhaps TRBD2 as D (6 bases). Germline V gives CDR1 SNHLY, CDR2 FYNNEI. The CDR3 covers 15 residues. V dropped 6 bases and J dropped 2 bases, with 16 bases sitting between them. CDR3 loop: CASSEGGTAQETQYF. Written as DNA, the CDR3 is TGTGCCAGCAGCGAGGGCGGGACGGCACAAGAGACCCAGTACTTC.

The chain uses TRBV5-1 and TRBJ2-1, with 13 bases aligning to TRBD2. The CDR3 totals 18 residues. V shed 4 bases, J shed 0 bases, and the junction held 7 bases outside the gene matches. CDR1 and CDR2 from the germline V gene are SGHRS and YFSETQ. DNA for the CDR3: TGCGCCAGCAGCCCCGCCGGGACTAGCGGGACCTCCTACAATGAGCAGTTCTTC. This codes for CASSPAGTSGTSYNEQFF.

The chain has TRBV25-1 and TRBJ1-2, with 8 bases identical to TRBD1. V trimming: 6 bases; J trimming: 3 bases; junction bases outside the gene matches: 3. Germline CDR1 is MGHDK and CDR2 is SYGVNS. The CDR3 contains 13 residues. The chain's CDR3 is CASRNRGDYGYTF. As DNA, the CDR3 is TGTGCCAGCAGAAACAGGGGGGACTATGGCTACACCTTC.

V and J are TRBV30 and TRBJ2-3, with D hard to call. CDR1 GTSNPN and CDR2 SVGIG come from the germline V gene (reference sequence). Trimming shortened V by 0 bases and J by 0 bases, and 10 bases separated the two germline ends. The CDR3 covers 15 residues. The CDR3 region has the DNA TGTGCCTGGAGTGTTGGGCAAACCAGCACAGATACGCAGTATTTT. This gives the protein CAWSVGQTSTDTQYF. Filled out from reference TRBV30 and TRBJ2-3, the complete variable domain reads SQTIHQWPATLVQPVGSPLSLECTVEGTSNPNLYWYRQAAGRGLQLLFYSVGIGQISSEVPQNLSASRPQDRQFILSSKKLLLSDSGFYLCAWSVGQTSTDTQYFGPGTRLTVL.

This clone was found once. The CDR3 sequence: CASSQDKGGISGNTIYF. The CDR3 DNA reads as TGCGCCAGCAGCCAAGACAAGGGGGGTATTTCTGGAAACACCATATATTTT. V is TRBV4-1 and J is TRBJ1-3, with a possible D match to TRBD1 (6 bases). This CDR3 is built from 17 residues. V was trimmed by 0 bases and J by 1 base, leaving 13 bases between them. In germline, CDR1 is MGHRA, CDR2 YSYEKL.

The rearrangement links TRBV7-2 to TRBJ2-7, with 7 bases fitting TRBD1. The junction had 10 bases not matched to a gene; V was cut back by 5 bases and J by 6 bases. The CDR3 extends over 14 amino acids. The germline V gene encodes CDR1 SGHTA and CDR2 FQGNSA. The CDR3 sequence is CASSLGTAPSEQYV. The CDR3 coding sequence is TGTGCCAGCAGCCTAGGGACAGCCCCGAGCGAGCAGTACGTC.

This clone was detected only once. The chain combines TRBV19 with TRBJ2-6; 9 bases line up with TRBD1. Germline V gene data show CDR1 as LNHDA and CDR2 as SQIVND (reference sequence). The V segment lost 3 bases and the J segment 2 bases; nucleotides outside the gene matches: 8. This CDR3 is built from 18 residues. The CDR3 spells CASSILRQGGPGANVLTF. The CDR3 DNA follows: TGTGCCAGTAGTATCCTAAGACAGGGGGGCCCTGGGGCCAACGTCCTGACTTTC.

The chain's CDR3 is CASSIDKGPNQPQHF. DNA of the CDR3: TGTGCCAGTAGTATAGACAAGGGCCCCAATCAGCCCCAGCATTTT. This chain links TRBV19 with TRBJ1-5; D is uncertain. Germline V CDR1 and CDR2: LNHDA, SQIVND (reference sequence). This CDR3 has 15 amino acids. Between the trimmed V and J ends, which lost 0 bases and 3 bases, there was a span of 9 bases.

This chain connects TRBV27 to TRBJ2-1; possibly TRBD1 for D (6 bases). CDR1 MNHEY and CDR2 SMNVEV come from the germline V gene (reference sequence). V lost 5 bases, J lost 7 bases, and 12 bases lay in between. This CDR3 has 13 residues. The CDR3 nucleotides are TGTGCCAGCAGTCTCCCTACAGGGAATGAGCAGTTCTTC. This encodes CASSLPTGNEQFF.

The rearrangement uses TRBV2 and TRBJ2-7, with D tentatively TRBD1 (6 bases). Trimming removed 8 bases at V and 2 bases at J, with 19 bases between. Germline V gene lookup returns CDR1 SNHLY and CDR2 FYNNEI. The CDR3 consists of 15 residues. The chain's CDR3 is CASQLSQTGPYEQYF. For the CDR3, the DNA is TGTGCCAGCCAACTTTCACAGACAGGCCCCTACGAGCAGTACTTC.

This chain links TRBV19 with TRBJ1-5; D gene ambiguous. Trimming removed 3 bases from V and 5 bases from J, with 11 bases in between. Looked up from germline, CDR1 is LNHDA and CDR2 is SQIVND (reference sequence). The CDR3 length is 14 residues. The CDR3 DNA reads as TGTGCCAGTAGTATGGCGACCTCCTATCAGCCCCAGCATTTT. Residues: CASSMATSYQPQHF. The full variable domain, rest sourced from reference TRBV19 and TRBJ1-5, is DGGITQSPKYLFRKEGQNVTLSCEQNLNHDAMYWYRQDPGQGLRLIYYSQIVNDFQKGDIAEGYSVSREKKESFPLTVTSAQKNPTAFYLCASSMATSYQPQHFGDGTRLSIL.

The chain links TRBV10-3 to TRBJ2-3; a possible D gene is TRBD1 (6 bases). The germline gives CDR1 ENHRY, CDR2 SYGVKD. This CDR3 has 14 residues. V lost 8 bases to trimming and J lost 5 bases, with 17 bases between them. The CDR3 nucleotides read TGTGCCATCGGCTTTGGGGGCGCGGGAGATACGCAGTATTTT. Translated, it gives CAIGFGGAGDTQYF.

The CDR3 DNA reads as TGTGCCAGCTATGGACCGACATGGGGACAGGGGGCCTACGAGCAGTACGTC. This translates into CASYGPTWGQGAYEQYV. The chain joins TRBV2 to TRBJ2-7; TRBD1 aligns across 11 bases. CDR1 and CDR2 (germline): SNHLY, FYNNEI. Germline trimming cut 8 bases from V and 2 bases from J; bases unmatched to any gene: 14. This CDR3 spans 17 amino acids.

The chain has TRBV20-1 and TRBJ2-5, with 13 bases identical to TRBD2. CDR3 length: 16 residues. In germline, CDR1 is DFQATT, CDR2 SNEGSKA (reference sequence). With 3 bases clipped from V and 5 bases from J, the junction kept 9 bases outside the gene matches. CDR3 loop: CSASDLLAGGVETQYF. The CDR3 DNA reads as TGCAGTGCTAGTGACTTACTAGCGGGGGGGGTGGAGACCCAGTACTTC.

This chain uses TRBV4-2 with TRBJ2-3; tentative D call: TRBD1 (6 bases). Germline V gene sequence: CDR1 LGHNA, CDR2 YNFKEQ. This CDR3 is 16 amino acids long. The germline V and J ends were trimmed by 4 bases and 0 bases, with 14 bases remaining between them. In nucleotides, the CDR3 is TGTGCCAGCAGCCCCAGGGGTGGCTCGAGCACAGATACGCAGTATTTT. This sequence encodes CASSPRGGSSTDTQYF.

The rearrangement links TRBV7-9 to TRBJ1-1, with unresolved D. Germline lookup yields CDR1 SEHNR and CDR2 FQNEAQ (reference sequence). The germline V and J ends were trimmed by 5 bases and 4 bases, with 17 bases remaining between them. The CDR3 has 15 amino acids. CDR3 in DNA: TGTGCCAGCAGCCCCCGACTCCCGGGCGGCACTGAAGCTTTCTTT. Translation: CASSPRLPGGTEAFF.

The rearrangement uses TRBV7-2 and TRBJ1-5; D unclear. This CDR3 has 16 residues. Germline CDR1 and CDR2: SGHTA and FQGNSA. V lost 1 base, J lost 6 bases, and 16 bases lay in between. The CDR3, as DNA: TGTGCCAGCAGCTTAGAGATTGGAGGGTTCGGTCAGCCCCAGCATTTT. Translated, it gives CASSLEIGGFGQPQHF.

The chain's CDR3 is CASSLIDRERVPGANVLTF. CDR3 nucleotides: TGTGCCAGCAGCTTAATCGACAGGGAAAGGGTACCCGGGGCCAACGTCCTGACTTTC. The rearrangement links TRBV7-3 to TRBJ2-6, with 7 positions matching TRBD1. Germline V CDR1 and CDR2: SGHTA, FQGTGA. After removal of 1 base from V and 4 bases from J, the junction contained 13 bases not matched to a gene. The CDR3 covers 19 residues.

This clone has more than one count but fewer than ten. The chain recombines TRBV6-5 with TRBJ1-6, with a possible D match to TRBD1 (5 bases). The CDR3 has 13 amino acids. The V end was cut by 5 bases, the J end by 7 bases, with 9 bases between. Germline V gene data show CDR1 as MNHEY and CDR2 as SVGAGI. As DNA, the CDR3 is TGTGCCAGCAGTCCCCGACAGAATTCACCCCTCCACTTT. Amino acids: CASSPRQNSPLHF.